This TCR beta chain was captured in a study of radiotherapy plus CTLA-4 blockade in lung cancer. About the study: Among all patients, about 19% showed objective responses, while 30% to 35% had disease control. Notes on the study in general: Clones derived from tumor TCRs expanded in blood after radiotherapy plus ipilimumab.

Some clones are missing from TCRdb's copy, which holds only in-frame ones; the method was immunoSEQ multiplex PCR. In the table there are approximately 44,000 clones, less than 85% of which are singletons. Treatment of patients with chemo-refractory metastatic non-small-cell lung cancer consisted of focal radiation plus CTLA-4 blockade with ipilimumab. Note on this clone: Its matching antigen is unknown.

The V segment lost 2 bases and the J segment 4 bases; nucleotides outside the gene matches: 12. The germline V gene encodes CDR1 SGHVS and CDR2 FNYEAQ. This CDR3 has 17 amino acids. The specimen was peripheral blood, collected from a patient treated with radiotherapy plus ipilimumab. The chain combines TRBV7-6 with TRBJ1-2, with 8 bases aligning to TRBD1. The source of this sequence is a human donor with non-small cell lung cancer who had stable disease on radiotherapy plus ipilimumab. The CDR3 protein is CASSLNRSVDRGYGYTF. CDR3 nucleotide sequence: TGTGCCAGCAGCTTAAATCGTTCGGTCGACAGGGGCTATGGCTACACCTTC.